This TCR beta chain was sequenced in a study of blood T cell repertoires in COVID-19 (dated by TCRdb to 2019 to 2021). For context, the study as a whole: Samples covering the acute and convalescent phases of COVID-19 were provided by collaborators in the United States, Italy and Spain. Samples were obtained from the ongoing ImmuneRACE study (first 160 participants) and from over a thousand subjects provided by 6 global collaborators. The repertoires were released in a freely available public database intended as a resource for research on the immune response to SARS-CoV-2. The prospective study material was composed of cDNA or gDNA derived from T cells, B-cell-depleted T cells, or PBMCs. Nearly every sample came with metadata listing a de-identified subject ID, COVID-19 status, age in years and sex. Where available, HLA class I and class II types were taken from metadata supplied by the sample provider and were not determined by assay-based typing. The dataset comprised deeply sampled blood TCRbeta repertoires from subjects exposed to, actively infected with, or recovered from COVID-19.

Results the study describes overall, beyond this receptor: Clinical and demographic metadata were provided uncurated, with the amount varying by source and participant.

Whole blood was collected in K2EDTA tubes by collaborating institutions according to the institutions' own protocols. For TCRbeta analysis, collaborators shipped samples in one of three forms: frozen whole blood, isolated PBMCs, or DNA extracted from either of those sample types. TCRbeta CDR3 regions were amplified from genomic DNA by means of the immunoSEQ Assay, a bias-controlled multiplex PCR. The study's processing was this. Nucleated cell counts per sample were estimated from amplification of reference gene primers within the assay. Sequence reads were collapsed and filtered to measure the absolute abundance of every unique TCRbeta CDR3 rearrangement. Productive Simpson clonality was computed per sample as the square root of Simpson's diversity index over productive rearrangements. TCRdb mirrors the immuneACCESS table, restricted to in-frame sequences. Some clones are absent from its copies; in checked studies, under half trace to an unresolved V gene, and the reason for the others is unknown. The DNA was the basis for D and trimming; V, J and clone size are from that table. For this sample the table gives over 150,000 clones, of which approximately 86% were detected only once. The ten largest clones represent roughly a tenth of the sample.

The CDR3 starts with the cysteine, ends with the phenylalanine, and has 16 residues. Only the CDR3 part of the read is kept: 48 bases, read in frame from the first base. The germline V gene (reference sequence) specifies SGHKS as CDR1 and YYEKEE as CDR2. V loses 3 bases of germline sequence and J loses 0 bases, and the interval between the two ends is 13 bases. A remark on this clone: Its recognized antigen is unknown. No much larger clone is present one base from it, and per-base qualities are unavailable.

The source of this sequence is a woman older than 75 with active or convalescent COVID-19. The chain joins TRBV5-5 to TRBJ1-5, with a weak D call of TRBD1 (6 bases match). Sequenced sample: peripheral blood. For the CDR3, the sequence is CASSSQGPGSNQPQHF. The sequence in DNA is TGTGCCAGCAGCTCGCAGGGGCCAGGTAGCAATCAGCCCCAGCATTTT.